These T cell receptor beta chains were read from a single sample in a study of shared clonotypes between healthy human individuals. TCRdb's copy holds only in-frame clones and misses some; the assay was immunoSEQ multiplex PCR. The table shows approximately 1.9 million clones, with 93% occurring only once. Specimen: naive CD8+ T cells from PBMCs. The receptors were sampled from a man between 18 and 29 years old in good health. Some clones in this sample may be carry-over from other donors' samples. Both conserved end residues are part of each CDR3. Each record gives: V gene, clone size, D gene, J gene, CDR3 protein, CDR3 DNA. The D gene is left open where the match is weak. Clone size is shown for a subset of rows, as once, few, many or a class of expanded clone.

>TRBV13|-|-|TRBJ1-3
CASSLEPSSSGNTIYF
TGTGCCAGCAGCTTAGAGCCCTCAAGCTCTGGAAACACCATATATTTT
>TRBV7-6|-|-|TRBJ2-2
CASSPSAGPGDTGELFF
TGTGCCAGCAGCCCCAGCGCGGGCCCCGGGGACACCGGGGAGCTGTTTTTT
>TRBV27|-|TRBD1|TRBJ1-2
CASSHDRVYGYTF
TGTGCCAGCAGCCATGACAGGGTGTATGGCTACACCTTC
>TRBV25-1|-|-|TRBJ1-2
CASSEWDTAYGYTF
TGTGCCAGCAGTGAATGGGATACAGCCTATGGCTACACCTTC
>TRBV4-1|-|-|TRBJ2-1
CASSQDSRVSSYNEQFF
TGCGCCAGCAGCCAAGACTCCCGGGTGAGCTCCTACAATGAGCAGTTCTTC
>TRBV11-2|-|-|TRBJ2-1
CASSPERGSYNEQFF
TGTGCCAGCAGCCCGGAGAGGGGCTCCTACAATGAGCAGTTCTTC
>TRBV2|-|-|TRBJ2-5
CASSDTWDSVGETQYF
TGTGCCAGCAGTGATACCTGGGACTCTGTAGGGGAGACCCAGTACTTC
>TRBV28|once|TRBD2|TRBJ2-1
CASSTTSAGSYNEQFF
TGTGCCAGCAGTACTACTAGCGCGGGCTCCTACAATGAGCAGTTCTTC
>TRBV28|-|TRBD2|TRBJ2-3
CASSLRLAGGSDTQYF
TGTGCCAGCAGTTTAAGGCTAGCGGGAGGCTCAGATACGCAGTATTTT
>TRBV11-3|-|TRBD2|TRBJ2-7
CASSLGGLAGGPESYEQYF
TGTGCCAGCAGCTTAGGAGGACTAGCGGGAGGGCCTGAGTCCTACGAGCAGTACTTC
>TRBV18|once|-|TRBJ2-7
CASSISRDTSTYEQYF
TGTGCCAGCTCAATATCCCGGGACACTTCCACCTACGAGCAGTACTTC
>TRBV29-1|-|-|TRBJ1-1
CSVDPRIPMNTEAFF
TGCAGCGTTGACCCCCGCATACCCATGAACACTGAAGCTTTCTTT
>TRBV12-5|-|-|TRBJ1-1
CASGLDNTEAFF
TGTGCTAGTGGTTTGGACAACACTGAAGCTTTCTTT
>TRBV18|-|-|TRBJ1-1
CASSPKLQAGGTEAFF
TGTGCCAGCTCACCAAAGCTCCAGGCGGGTGGCACTGAAGCTTTCTTT
>TRBV19|-|-|TRBJ1-1
CASRGGLEAFF
TGTGCCAGTAGAGGCGGGTTGGAGGCTTTCTTT
>TRBV19|-|-|TRBJ2-1
CASGFGEQFF
TGTGCCAGTGGGTTTGGTGAGCAGTTCTTC
>TRBV13|-|-|TRBJ2-5
CASSLGVSLDPETQYF
TGTGCCAGCAGCTTAGGGGTATCACTGGACCCAGAGACCCAGTACTTC
>TRBV27|once|TRBD2|TRBJ2-1
CASRTSSGRADYYEQFF
TGTGCCAGCAGGACCTCTAGCGGGAGGGCCGACTATTATGAGCAGTTCTTC
>TRBV19|once|-|TRBJ2-2
CASSIDLVGGHTGELFF
TGTGCCAGTAGTATAGATCTCGTGGGGGGCCACACCGGGGAGCTGTTTTTT
>TRBV7-9|-|-|TRBJ2-1
CASSSLGGAFYNEQFF
TGTGCCAGCAGCTCGCTTGGTGGGGCTTTCTACAATGAGCAGTTCTTC
>TRBV5-6|-|-|TRBJ2-3
CASSPPGGPWGAQYF
TGTGCCAGCAGCCCACCGGGGGGCCCCTGGGGAGCGCAGTATTTT
>TRBV28|-|-|TRBJ1-5
CASIEAAYSNQPQHF
TGTGCCAGCATAGAGGCAGCCTATAGCAATCAGCCCCAGCATTTT
>TRBV10-3|-|-|TRBJ2-5
CAISDPSGGQETQYF
TGTGCCATCAGTGACCCCTCGGGTGGCCAAGAGACCCAGTACTTC
>TRBV28|-|-|TRBJ2-3
CASSFQAGRTDTQYF
TGTGCCAGCAGTTTCCAGGCAGGACGCACAGATACGCAGTATTTT
>TRBV27|once|-|TRBJ2-2
CASSLLGAGELFF
TGTGCCAGCAGTTTATTGGGTGCCGGGGAGCTGTTTTTT
>TRBV29-1|-|TRBD1|TRBJ2-1
CSVRTGNNEQFF
TGCAGCGTCCGGACAGGAAACAATGAGCAGTTCTTC
>TRBV7-9|-|TRBD2|TRBJ2-2
CASSLTSGSFSGELFF
TGTGCCAGCAGCTTGACTAGCGGGAGTTTCTCCGGGGAGCTGTTTTTT
>TRBV5-1|-|-|TRBJ2-1
CASSHSGPYNEQFF
TGCGCCAGCAGTCACAGCGGGCCCTACAATGAGCAGTTCTTC
>TRBV6-1|-|-|TRBJ1-5
CASSEWYRGRNQPQHF
TGTGCCAGCAGTGAATGGTACAGAGGGCGCAATCAGCCCCAGCATTTT
>TRBV6-1|-|TRBD2|TRBJ2-7
CASSPPAGVLYEQYF
TGTGCCAGCAGTCCTCCGGCGGGAGTTCTCTACGAGCAGTACTTC
>TRBV7-9|-|-|TRBJ2-7
CASSLGDRPYEQYF
TGTGCCAGCAGCTTAGGGGACCGCCCCTACGAGCAGTACTTC
>TRBV19|-|-|TRBJ2-1
CASSIEGAPSHNEQFF
TGTGCCAGTAGTATAGAGGGCGCCCCGAGCCACAATGAGCAGTTCTTC
>TRBV27|-|TRBD2|TRBJ2-7
CASSSPTSGTNSYEQYF
TGTGCCAGCAGTTCCCCGACTAGCGGGACAAACTCCTACGAGCAGTACTTC
>TRBV7-3|-|-|TRBJ2-7
CASSLGGNAHEQYF
TGTGCCAGCAGCTTAGGGGGTAATGCCCACGAGCAGTACTTC
>TRBV30|-|TRBD1|TRBJ2-5
CAWSGDREGETQYF
TGTGCCTGGAGTGGGGACAGGGAAGGAGAGACCCAGTACTTC
>TRBV28|-|-|TRBJ2-7
CASSRWGVEQYF
TGTGCCAGCAGTCGGTGGGGTGTCGAGCAGTACTTC
>TRBV19|few|-|TRBJ1-1
CASSIFQNTEAFF
TGTGCCAGTAGTATTTTTCAGAACACTGAAGCTTTCTTT
>TRBV28|-|-|TRBJ2-7
CASSLVGGSYEQYF
TGTGCCAGCAGTTTGGTCGGCGGCTCCTACGAGCAGTACTTC
>TRBV7-9|-|-|TRBJ2-4
CASSLSGVPKNIQYF
TGTGCCAGCAGCTTATCAGGGGTCCCCAAAAACATTCAGTACTTC
>TRBV5-5|once|TRBD1|TRBJ1-1
CASSLYRTGVGTEAFF
TGTGCCAGCAGCTTGTATCGGACAGGGGTTGGCACTGAAGCTTTCTTT
>TRBV28|-|-|TRBJ1-1
CASSLGRWANTEAFF
TGTGCCAGCAGTTTGGGACGGTGGGCGAACACTGAAGCTTTCTTT